One and the same sample provided the 8 T cell receptor beta chains below, sequenced in a study of blood T cell repertoires in COVID-19. Repertoires were generated with immunoSEQ multiplex PCR, while TCRdb's copy carries only in-frame clones and drops some. Of 150,000 to 200,000 clones listed, about 85% are singletons. Material: peripheral blood. These receptors were taken from a human donor with acute or convalescent COVID-19. The donor label of this sample is uncertain.

The chain has TRBV11-2 and TRBJ2-7; D gene ambiguous. CDR1 SGHAT and CDR2 FQNNGV come from the germline V gene. The CDR3 runs to 16 residues. Trimming cost V 4 bases and J 1 base, with 17 bases left between them. DNA for the CDR3: TGTGCCAGCAGCTACGACCCACCGGGTGGGTCCTACGAGCAGTACTTC. This encodes CASSYDPPGGSYEQYF.

This clone was observed a single time. CDR3 DNA sequence: TGTGCCAGCAGGGGGGACAGGGCCATGAACACTGAAGCTTTCTTT. Its protein is CASRGDRAMNTEAFF. The V and J genes are TRBV6-5 and TRBJ1-1; the match to TRBD1 covers 9 bases. CDR1 and CDR2 from the germline V gene are MNHEY and SVGAGI. The junction had 5 bases not matched to a gene; V was cut back by 6 bases and J by 0 bases. The CDR3 extends over 15 amino acids.

Details on this clone: One end of the junction does not line up with germline, which may come from a read error. V and J are TRBV7-2 and TRBJ1-2; D is ambiguous. CDR3 length equals 16 residues. Germline assignment: CDR1 SGHTA and CDR2 FQGNSA. As DNA, the CDR3 is TGTGCCAGCAGCTTAGGCGGAGGGTTAGGGAGTCGGCTTTTCGGCTTC. As protein: CASSLGGGLGSRLFGF.

This chain connects TRBV15 to TRBJ2-2; 7 bases are shared with TRBD2. This CDR3 has 18 residues. V lost 2 bases and J lost 0; bases outside the gene matches: 9. Per germline, CDR1 LNHNV and CDR2 YYDKDF (reference sequence). The CDR3, as DNA: TGTGCCACCAGCAGATCACCCGGGGGGTTGCCGAACACCGGGGAGCTGTTTTTT. Translating it yields CATSRSPGGLPNTGELFF.

The count of this clone is one. V and J are TRBV11-2 and TRBJ1-1; 9 positions agree with TRBD1. With V trimmed by 8 bases and J by 4 bases, 8 bases remained unmatched. Germline V CDR1 and CDR2: SGHAT, FQNNGV. CDR3 length: 14 amino acids. The CDR3 DNA is TGTGCCAGCGCCGAACAGGGGGCATCCACTGAAGCTTTCTTT. This sequence encodes CASAEQGASTEAFF.

This chain connects TRBV13 to TRBJ1-1; D uncertain. CDR3 length: 14 amino acids. Per germline, CDR1 PRHDT and CDR2 FYEKMQ (reference sequence). V lost 5 bases, J lost 1 base, and 11 bases lay in between. DNA of the CDR3: TGTGCCAGCAGCCCCCCGACATGGAACACTGAAGCTTTCTTT. It encodes CASSPPTWNTEAFF.

The V and J genes are TRBV5-8 and TRBJ2-7; tentative D call: TRBD1 (5 bases). V lost 0 bases, J lost 4 bases, and 8 bases lay in between. CDR1 is SGHTS, CDR2 YDEGEE, per germline. CDR3 length: 13 amino acids. CDR3: CASSLVGVYEQYF. In nucleotides, the CDR3 is TGTGCCAGCAGCTTGGTAGGGGTTTACGAGCAGTACTTC.

The rearrangement uses TRBV3-1 (or the pseudogene TRBV3-2) and TRBJ2-1; 8 positions agree with TRBD2. Unmatched junction bases numbered 11, after V lost 2 bases and J lost 5 bases. The CDR3 has 17 residues. In germline, CDR1 is LGHDT, CDR2 YNNKEL (reference sequence). The CDR3 loop is CASSQPISGASNNEQFF. CDR3 in DNA: TGTGCCAGCAGCCAACCGATTAGCGGGGCCTCTAACAATGAGCAGTTCTTC.